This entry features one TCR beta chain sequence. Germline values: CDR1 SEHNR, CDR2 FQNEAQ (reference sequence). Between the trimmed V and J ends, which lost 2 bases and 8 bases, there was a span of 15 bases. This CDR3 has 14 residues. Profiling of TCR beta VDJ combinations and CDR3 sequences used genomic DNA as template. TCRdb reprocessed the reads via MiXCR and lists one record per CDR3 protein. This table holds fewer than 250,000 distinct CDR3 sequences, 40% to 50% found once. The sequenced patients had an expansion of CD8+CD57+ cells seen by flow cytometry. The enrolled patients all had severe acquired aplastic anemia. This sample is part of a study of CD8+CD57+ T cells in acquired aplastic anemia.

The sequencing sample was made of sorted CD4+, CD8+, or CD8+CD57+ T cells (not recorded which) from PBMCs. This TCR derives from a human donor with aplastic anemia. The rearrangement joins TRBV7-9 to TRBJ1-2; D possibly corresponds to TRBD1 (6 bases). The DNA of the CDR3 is TGTGCCAGCAGCTTATGGACACTAGGACAGGGCTACACCTTC. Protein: CASSLWTLGQGYTF. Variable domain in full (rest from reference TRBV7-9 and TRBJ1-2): DTGVSQNPRHKITKRGQNVTFRCDPISEHNRLYWYRQTLGQGPEFLTYFQNEAQLEKSRLLSDRFSAERPKGSFSTLEIQRTEQGDSAMYLCASSLWTLGQGYTFGSGTRLTVV.